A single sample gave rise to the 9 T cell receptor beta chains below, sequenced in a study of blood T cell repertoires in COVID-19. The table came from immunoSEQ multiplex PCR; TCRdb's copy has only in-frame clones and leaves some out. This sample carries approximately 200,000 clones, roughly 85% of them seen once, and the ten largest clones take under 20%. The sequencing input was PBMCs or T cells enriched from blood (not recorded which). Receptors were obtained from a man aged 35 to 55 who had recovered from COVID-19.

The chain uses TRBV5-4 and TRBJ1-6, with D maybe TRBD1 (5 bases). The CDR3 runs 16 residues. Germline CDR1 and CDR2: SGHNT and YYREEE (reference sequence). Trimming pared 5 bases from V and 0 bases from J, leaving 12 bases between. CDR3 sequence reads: CASRETVSSYNSPLHF. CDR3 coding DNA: TGTGCCAGCAGGGAGACAGTTAGCTCCTATAATTCACCCCTCCACTTT.

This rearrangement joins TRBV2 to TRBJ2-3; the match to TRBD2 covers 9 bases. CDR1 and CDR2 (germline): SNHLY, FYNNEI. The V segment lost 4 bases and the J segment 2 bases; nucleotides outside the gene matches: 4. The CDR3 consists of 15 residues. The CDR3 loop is CASSAASGITDTQYF. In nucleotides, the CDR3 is TGTGCCAGCAGTGCGGCTAGCGGGATCACAGATACGCAGTATTTT.

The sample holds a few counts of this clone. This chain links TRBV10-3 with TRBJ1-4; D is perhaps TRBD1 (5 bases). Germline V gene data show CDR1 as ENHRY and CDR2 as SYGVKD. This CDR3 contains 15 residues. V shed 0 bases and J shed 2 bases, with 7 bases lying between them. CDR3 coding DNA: TGTGCCATCAGTGAGTCGGGGGGGACTAATGAAAAACTGTTTTTT. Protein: CAISESGGTNEKLFF.

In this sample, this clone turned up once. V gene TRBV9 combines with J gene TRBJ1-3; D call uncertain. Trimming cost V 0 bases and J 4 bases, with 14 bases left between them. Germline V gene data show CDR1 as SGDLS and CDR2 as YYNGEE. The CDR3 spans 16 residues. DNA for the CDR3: TGTGCCAGCAGCGTAGGCGGCAACAGCGGCGGAAACACCATATATTTT. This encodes CASSVGGNSGGNTIYF.

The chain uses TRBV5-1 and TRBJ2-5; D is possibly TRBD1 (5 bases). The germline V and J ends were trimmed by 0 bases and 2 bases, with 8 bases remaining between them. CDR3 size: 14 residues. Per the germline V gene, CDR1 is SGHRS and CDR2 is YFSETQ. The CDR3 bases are TGCGCCAGCAGCTTGGGGGGCCTACAAGAGACCCAGTACTTC. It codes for CASSLGGLQETQYF.

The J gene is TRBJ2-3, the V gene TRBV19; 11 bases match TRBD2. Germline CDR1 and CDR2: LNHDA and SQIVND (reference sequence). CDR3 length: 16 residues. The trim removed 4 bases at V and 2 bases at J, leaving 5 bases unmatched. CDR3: CASSTPGLADTDTQYF. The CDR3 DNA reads TGTGCCAGTAGTACACCGGGACTAGCGGACACAGATACGCAGTATTTT.

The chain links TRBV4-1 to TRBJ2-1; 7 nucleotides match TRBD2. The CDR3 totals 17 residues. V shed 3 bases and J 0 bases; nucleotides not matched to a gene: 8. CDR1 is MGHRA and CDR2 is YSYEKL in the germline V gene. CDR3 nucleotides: TGCGCCAGCAGCCAGCCGGGACTAAGGAGCTCCTACAATGAGCAGTTCTTC. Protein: CASSQPGLRSSYNEQFF.

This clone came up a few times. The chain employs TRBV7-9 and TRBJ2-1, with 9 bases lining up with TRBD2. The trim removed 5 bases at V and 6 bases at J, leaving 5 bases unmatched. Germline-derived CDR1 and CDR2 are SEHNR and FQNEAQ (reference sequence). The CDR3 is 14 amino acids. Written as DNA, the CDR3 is TGTGCCAGCAGCCCCGGGACTAGCTTCAATGAGCAGTTCTTC. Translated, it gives CASSPGTSFNEQFF.

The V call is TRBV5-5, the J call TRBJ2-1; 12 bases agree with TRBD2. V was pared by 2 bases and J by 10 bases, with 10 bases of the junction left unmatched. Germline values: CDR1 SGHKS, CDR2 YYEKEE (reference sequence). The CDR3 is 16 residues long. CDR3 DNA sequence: TGTGCCAGCAGCTTTAGCCTAGCGGGAGGGCCCGGGGAGCAGTTCTTC. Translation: CASSFSLAGGPGEQFF.